The clone carrying this T cell receptor beta chain was counted between two and nine times. This record comes from a study of CD8+ T cells in alopecia areata. cDNA prepared by RNA extraction and subsequent reverse transcription served as the template for sequencing. Here immunoSEQ multiplex PCR was the method, and the copy in TCRdb shows in-frame clones only, minus some. The sample yields fewer than 250,000 clones, around two fifths seen once. Treatment noted: oral pan-JAK inhibitor, 5-10 mg twice daily. CDR3 length: 17 amino acids. V lost 1 base and J 3 bases, leaving 15 bases between the germline ends. Germline V gives CDR1 LGHNA, CDR2 YNFKEQ.

This chain links TRBV4-2 with TRBJ2-2, with D uncertain. Here the sequenced sample was CD4+ T cells sorted from blood, taken at approximately week 34, from a patient treated with tofacitinib. This receptor was taken from a human donor with alopecia areata. CDR3 amino acids: CASSQVEVGGYTGELFF. The CDR3 nucleotides are TGTGCCAGCAGCCAAGTAGAGGTGGGCGGATACACCGGGGAGCTGTTTTTT.